The 3 T cell receptor beta chains below all came from one sample that was sequenced in a study of early T cells in non-severe SARS-CoV-2 infection. Using its own MiXCR run on the 5' RACE reads, TCRdb lists one record per CDR3 protein. The sample holds around 40,000 distinct CDR3 sequences, around a tenth seen once. Source material: whole blood. The origin of the receptors is an adult who was a healthcare worker with PCR-confirmed SARS-CoV-2 infection or an uninfected control (not recorded which).

There are a few counts of this clonotype. V and J are TRBV7-2 and TRBJ2-7; no reliable D call. CDR1 and CDR2 from the germline V gene are SGHTA and FQGNSA. The CDR3 consists of 13 residues. Trimming left V 2 bases short and J 2 bases short, with 7 bases between. The CDR3 region is CASSLKSAYEQYF. In DNA, the CDR3 is TGTGCCAGCAGCTTAAAATCCGCCTACGAGCAGTACTTC.

Written as DNA, the CDR3 is TGTGCCAGCAGTCCAGGGGAAACTGAAGCTTTCTTT. It encodes CASSPGETEAFF. The rearrangement uses TRBV7-9 and TRBJ1-1, with D possibly matching TRBD1 (6 bases). This CDR3 is 12 amino acids long. V was pared by 6 bases and J by 5 bases, with 10 bases between. Germline values: CDR1 SEHNR, CDR2 FQNEAQ (reference sequence).

This clonotype has at least ten counts. The chain employs TRBV7-2 and TRBJ2-7, with D perhaps TRBD1 or TRBD2 (5 bases each). The CDR3 has 18 amino acids. Trimming cost V 5 bases and J 0 bases, with 23 bases left between them. The germline V gene encodes CDR1 SGHTA and CDR2 FQGNSA. The CDR3 nucleotides are TGTGCCAGCAGCCAAGGGTTCAGGGCAGGGACGCTCTCCTACGAGCAGTACTTC. Protein: CASSQGFRAGTLSYEQYF.